The 8 T cell receptor beta chains below were found in one sample sequenced in a study of cytomegalovirus exposure and HLA in healthy donors. The PCR made use of 60 Vbeta and 13 Jbeta primers. Libraries were prepared by immunoSEQ multiplex PCR; TCRdb keeps only in-frame clonotypes and omits some of them. The table includes some 97,000 clones, approximately 81% detected once. The sequenced sample consisted of PBMCs. The receptors stem from a male donor in good health and CMV-seropositive.

The chain employs TRBV10-3 and TRBJ1-2; D is perhaps TRBD1 (6 bases). The CDR3 runs 13 residues. CDR1 is ENHRY, CDR2 SYGVKD, per germline. This chain's CDR3 is CATRLPGAEGYTF. The CDR3 coding sequence is TGTGCAACCCGACTACCAGGGGCGGAAGGCTACACCTTC.

The gene calls are TRBV30 and TRBJ1-1; D is unresolved. The CDR3 is 13 residues long. The germline V gene has CDR1 GTSNPN and CDR2 SVGIG (reference sequence). Trimming took 2 bases from V and 3 from J, leaving 10 bases between them. Written as DNA, the CDR3 is TGTGCCTGGAGTTTTGACACAGACACTGAAGCTTTCTTT. Translating it yields CAWSFDTDTEAFF.

This rearrangement joins TRBV7-2 to TRBJ2-1; TRBD2 agrees at 8 bases. J gave up 0 bases and V 3 bases, and 13 bases lay outside the gene matches. CDR3 length: 19 amino acids. Germline V gene data show CDR1 as SGHTA and CDR2 as FQGNSA. The DNA of the CDR3 is TGTGCCAGCAGCTTTCCCAAGCGGGGGTCCACTAGCTCCTACAATGAGCAGTTCTTC. Translated, it gives CASSFPKRGSTSSYNEQFF.

In DNA, the CDR3 is TGCGCCAGCAGCCATCCTCGGACTAGCGGGGCAGATACGCAGTATTTT. Its translation: CASSHPRTSGADTQYF. V gene TRBV4-1 combines with J gene TRBJ2-3; 12 positions match TRBD2. This CDR3 has 16 amino acids. CDR1 and CDR2 (germline): MGHRA, YSYEKL. The V segment lost 3 bases and the J segment 4 bases; nucleotides outside the gene matches: 5.

The chain uses TRBV4-3 and TRBJ2-5, with 8 bases lining up with TRBD1. The CDR3 runs to 15 residues. Germline trimming cut 0 bases from V and 2 bases from J; bases unmatched to any gene: 2. Germline-derived CDR1 and CDR2 are LGHNA and YSLEER. Written as DNA, the CDR3 is TGCGCCAGCAGCCAAGAGTGGACAGGGCAAGAGACCCAGTACTTC. This translates into CASSQEWTGQETQYF.

The chain is built from TRBV29-1 and TRBJ2-7, with D possibly matching TRBD2 (5 bases). The germline V and J ends were trimmed by 3 bases and 0 bases, with 6 bases remaining between them. This CDR3 region has 12 residues. Germline CDR1 and CDR2: SQVTM and ANQGSEA. This chain's CDR3 is CSVEEASYEQYF. The CDR3 coding sequence is TGCAGCGTTGAGGAGGCCTCCTACGAGCAGTACTTC.

V usage is TRBV25-1 and J usage is TRBJ2-5; 7 nucleotides align to TRBD2. The J call could be wrong; TRBJ2-7 is a better fit for the DNA end. Looked up from germline, CDR1 is MGHDK and CDR2 is SYGVNS. The CDR3 is 16 residues long. DNA for the CDR3: TGTGCCAGCAGTGAGAGGACACTAGCGCCCCACTACGAGCAGTACTTC. Its protein product is CASSERTLAPHYEQYF.

The chain joins TRBV5-1 to TRBJ2-1, with TRBD2 matching 11 bases. This CDR3 has 18 amino acids. Trimming took 2 bases from V and 1 from J; bases not matched to a gene: 8. From germline, CDR1 is SGHRS and CDR2 YFSETQ. This CDR3 is CASSFGLAGGRSYNEQFF. In DNA, the CDR3 is TGCGCCAGCAGCTTTGGGCTAGCGGGGGGAAGGTCCTACAATGAGCAGTTCTTC.